Listed below are T cell receptor beta chains from one sample, sequenced in a study of human thymus T cells. Clones were sequenced by immunoSEQ multiplex PCR, and TCRdb holds only the in-frame ones, with some missing. The profile shows roughly 60,000 clones, around 94% of them singletons. Sequences were obtained from blood. The receptors come from a boy younger than two with a congenital heart defect but otherwise immunologically healthy. The CDR3 runs from the conserved cysteine through the conserved F or W. The order of the fields is CDR3 length, clone size, J gene, D gene, V gene, CDR3 protein, CDR3 DNA. The D gene is left open where the match is weak. Size is stated for part of the rows, as once, few or many counts, or as a class when the clone is expanded.

>15|-|TRBJ2-7|-|TRBV9
CASSVDSQTGYEQYF
TGTGCCAGCAGCGTCGACTCGCAAACGGGTTACGAGCAGTACTTC
>13|-|TRBJ1-3|-|TRBV9
CASSVWGGNTIYF
TGTGCCAGCAGCGTTTGGGGAGGAAACACCATATATTTT
>15|-|TRBJ2-7|-|TRBV7-8
CASSLDPGSSYEQYF
TGTGCCAGCAGCTTAGATCCAGGGAGCTCCTACGAGCAGTACTTC
>16|once|TRBJ2-1|TRBD1|TRBV7-9
CASSPRQGPLYNEQFF
TGTGCCAGCAGCCCCCGACAGGGGCCCTTATACAATGAGCAGTTCTTC
>14|once|TRBJ2-5|TRBD2|TRBV4-2
CASSSIAGVETQYF
TGTGCCAGCAGCTCCATAGCGGGGGTAGAGACCCAGTACTTC
>15|-|TRBJ2-5|-|TRBV9
CASSPPRGGQETQYF
TGTGCCAGCAGCCCCCCCCGGGGCGGCCAAGAGACCCAGTACTTC
>13|-|TRBJ2-3|-|TRBV4-1
CASSQDPLNTQYF
TGCGCCAGCAGCCAAGACCCACTAAATACGCAGTATTTT
>15|-|TRBJ1-3|-|TRBV4-3
CASSQDRGSRNTIYF
TGCGCCAGCAGCCAAGATCGTGGCAGCCGAAACACCATATATTTT
>15|once|TRBJ1-2|TRBD1|TRBV10-3
CAISDEMKTGFGYTF
TGTGCCATCAGTGACGAGATGAAGACAGGGTTTGGCTACACCTTC
>14|-|TRBJ2-4|TRBD2|TRBV5-6
CASSSGTTENIQYF
TGTGCCAGCAGCTCCGGGACTACCGAAAACATTCAGTACTTC
>14|-|TRBJ2-7|TRBD1|TRBV25-1
CASSGQGARYEQYF
TGTGCCAGCAGTGGACAGGGGGCGAGGTACGAGCAGTACTTC
>16|-|TRBJ2-3|TRBD2|TRBV7-2
CASSFLGGRESNTQYF
TGTGCCAGCAGCTTTCTGGGCGGGAGGGAGTCAAATACGCAGTATTTT
>15|once|TRBJ1-2|TRBD1|TRBV18
CASSSGTGELYGYTF
TGTGCCAGCTCATCCGGGACAGGGGAACTCTATGGCTACACCTTC
>15|-|TRBJ2-7|TRBD2|TRBV13
CASSFRLAGGYEQYF
TGTGCCAGCAGCTTTCGACTAGCGGGGGGGTACGAGCAGTACTTC
>16|once|TRBJ2-1|TRBD2|TRBV11-2
CASKFYRTSGNNEQFF
TGTGCCAGCAAATTTTACCGGACTAGCGGCAACAATGAGCAGTTCTTC
>17|once|TRBJ1-1|-|TRBV7-2
CASSPLSLGKGWLEAFF
TGTGCCAGCAGCCCTCTCAGCTTGGGGAAAGGGTGGCTTGAAGCTTTCTTT
>14|-|TRBJ1-1|-|TRBV5-4
CASSFISGNTEAFF
TGTGCCAGCAGCTTTATCTCGGGGAACACTGAAGCTTTCTTT
>13|-|TRBJ1-1|-|TRBV10-2
CASRATANTEAFF
TGCGCCAGCAGGGCTACAGCGAACACTGAAGCTTTCTTT
>14|-|TRBJ2-7|TRBD1|TRBV7-2
CASSFGQGAGSQYF
TGTGCCAGCAGCTTCGGACAGGGGGCTGGGTCGCAGTACTTC
>13|-|TRBJ2-7|-|TRBV27
CASSPMTEYEQYF
TGTGCCAGCAGTCCTATGACTGAGTACGAGCAGTACTTC
>13|-|TRBJ2-3|TRBD2|TRBV5-1
CASSSSGTDTQYF
TGCGCCAGCAGCTCTAGCGGGACAGATACGCAGTATTTT
>15|-|TRBJ2-1|TRBD1|TRBV18
CASSPQDRPYNEQFF
TGTGCCAGCTCACCACAGGACAGGCCCTACAATGAGCAGTTCTTC
>13|-|TRBJ1-1|TRBD1|TRBV6-5
CASSYSTGEGAFF
TGTGCCAGCAGTTACTCAACAGGGGAGGGAGCTTTCTTT
>17|-|TRBJ2-6|-|TRBV6-1
CASSEGGSNSGANVLTF
TGTGCCAGCAGTGAAGGGGGCAGTAACTCTGGGGCCAACGTCCTGACTTTC
>12|-|TRBJ1-1|-|TRBV18
CASSPGRTEAFF
TGTGCCAGCTCCCCGGGTAGGACTGAAGCTTTCTTT
>12|-|TRBJ1-4|TRBD1|TRBV14
CASSQPGGKLFF
TGTGCCAGCAGCCAACCAGGGGGGAAACTGTTTTTT
>14|-|TRBJ2-7|-|TRBV10-1
CASSSGWPNYEQYF
TGCGCCAGCAGCTCTGGATGGCCTAACTACGAGCAGTACTTC
>14|once|TRBJ2-3|-|TRBV5-1
CASSLGLVTDTQYF
TGCGCCAGCAGCTTGGGTCTAGTCACAGATACGCAGTATTTT
>14|-|TRBJ2-5|TRBD1|TRBV19
CATTPGTGRETQYF
TGTGCCACCACCCCCGGGACAGGGCGGGAGACCCAGTACTTC
>15|-|TRBJ2-3|-|TRBV10-3
CAISDRDKSTDTQYF
TGTGCCATCAGTGATAGAGACAAGAGCACAGATACGCAGTATTTT
>16|-|TRBJ2-5|-|TRBV7-6
CASSLGPGTSKETQYF
TGTGCCAGCAGCTTAGGCCCCGGGACATCTAAAGAGACCCAGTACTTC
>15|-|TRBJ1-3|TRBD1|TRBV7-2
CASSLGQYSGNTIYF
TGTGCCAGCAGCTTGGGACAGTACTCTGGAAACACCATATATTTT
>13|-|TRBJ2-3|-|TRBV9
CASSVGRVDTQYF
TGTGCCAGCAGCGTAGGGAGGGTTGATACGCAGTATTTT
>14|once|TRBJ2-3|-|TRBV7-2
CASSAYPWPDTQYF
TGTGCCAGCAGCGCCTACCCCTGGCCAGATACGCAGTATTTT
>15|-|TRBJ1-6|TRBD1|TRBV27
CASSLQTGKNSPLHF
TGTGCCAGCAGCCTACAGACAGGGAAGAATTCACCCCTCCACTTT
>15|once|TRBJ2-1|-|TRBV7-9
CASSPGHGAYNEQFF
TGTGCCAGCAGCCCCGGCCACGGCGCCTACAATGAGCAGTTCTTC
>14|-|TRBJ2-3|TRBD2|TRBV27
CASSQGLLTDTQYF
TGTGCCAGCAGCCAGGGACTACTCACAGATACGCAGTATTTT
>13|-|TRBJ1-2|TRBD1|TRBV7-3
CASSTGQGYGYTF
TGTGCCAGCAGCACCGGACAGGGTTATGGCTACACCTTC
>16|-|TRBJ2-7|-|TRBV28
CASSLRNPGPSYEQYF
TGTGCCAGCAGTTTAAGAAACCCGGGACCCTCCTACGAGCAGTACTTC
>13|few|TRBJ1-1|-|TRBV4-3
CASSQAGSTEAFF
TGCGCCAGCAGCCAGGCCGGGAGCACTGAAGCTTTCTTT
>18|few|TRBJ2-7|TRBD2|TRBV7-9
CASSSRTGTSGTPYEQYF
TGTGCCAGCAGCTCTCGCACCGGGACTAGCGGGACCCCCTACGAGCAGTACTTC
>11|-|TRBJ2-1|-|TRBV28
CASSQGQRQFF
TGTGCCAGCAGCCAAGGACAGAGGCAGTTCTTC
>13|-|TRBJ1-5|TRBD1|TRBV14
CASTTGLTQPQHF
TGTGCCAGTACGACAGGGTTGACCCAGCCCCAGCATTTT
>16|once|TRBJ1-4|TRBD1|TRBV9
CASSPGTGEGNEKLFF
TGTGCCAGCAGCCCCGGGACAGGGGAGGGGAATGAAAAACTGTTTTTT
>18|-|TRBJ2-5|TRBD1|TRBV27
CASSLSFNRGVHQETQYF
TGTGCCAGCAGTTTATCGTTTAACAGGGGTGTCCACCAAGAGACCCAGTACTTC
>15|-|TRBJ1-3|-|TRBV11-2
CASSEGWHSGNTIYF
TGTGCCAGCAGCGAGGGGTGGCATTCTGGAAACACCATATATTTT